Each of the 10 T cell receptor beta chains below was sequenced from the same sample in a study of regulatory and conventional T cells in RAG deficiency. Assay used: immunoSEQ multiplex PCR; TCRdb lists only in-frame clones, some missing. The data contain 20,000 or so clones, about 92% of them seen just once; the ten biggest clones take up approximately 0.78%. Genomic DNA came from blood conventional CD4+ T cells gated CD25-low CD127-high. The same specimen was also included in a second study, on regulatory T cells. As that report states: Amplification used 52 TRBV primers and 13 TRBJ primers.

Sequencing was done on a sample of CD4+ T cells sorted from blood. All receptors come from a human donor in good health.

V and J are TRBV5-1 and TRBJ1-2; D remains ambiguous. The V end lost 0 bases, the J end lost 0 bases, and 6 bases lay between the germline ends. In germline, CDR1 is SGHRS, CDR2 YFSETQ. CDR3 length: 14 residues. The DNA of the CDR3 is TGCGCCAGCAGCTTGGACAACGCTAACTATGGCTACACCTTC. It is translated as CASSLDNANYGYTF.

The genes are TRBV30 and TRBJ2-7; D possibly corresponds to TRBD1 (6 bases). This CDR3 region has 12 residues. The ends were cut back, 2 bases at V and 4 bases at J, with 9 bases in the middle. CDR1 GTSNPN and CDR2 SVGIG come from the germline V gene (reference sequence). The CDR3 sequence: CAWSKQGYEQYF. DNA for the CDR3: TGTGCCTGGAGTAAACAGGGTTACGAGCAGTACTTC. Based on the CDR3 plus reference TRBV30 and TRBJ2-7, the full variable domain is SQTIHQWPATLVQPVGSPLSLECTVEGTSNPNLYWYRQAAGRGLQLLFYSVGIGQISSEVPQNLSASRPQDRQFILSSKKLLLSDSGFYLCAWSKQGYEQYFGPGTRLTVT.

This clone was counted only a few times. The sample carries other DNA sequences with the same CDR3. The rearrangement links TRBV29-1 to TRBJ1-1; weak D call: TRBD1 (5 bases). The CDR3 sequence is 13 residues long. Between the trimmed V and J ends, which lost 2 bases and 4 bases, there was a span of 11 bases. Germline CDR1 SQVTM, CDR2 ANQGSEA. CDR3 region: CSVERGWGTEAFF. Written as DNA, the CDR3 is TGCAGCGTTGAAAGGGGCTGGGGCACTGAAGCTTTCTTT.

The V call is TRBV19, the J call TRBJ1-2; the D is unclear. The germline V and J ends were trimmed by 3 bases and 6 bases, with 5 bases remaining between them. Per the germline V gene, CDR1 is LNHDA and CDR2 is SQIVND (reference sequence). The CDR3 covers 11 residues. The CDR3 spells CASSIYDGYTF. In DNA, the CDR3 is TGTGCCAGTAGTATTTATGATGGCTACACCTTC.

V is TRBV10-3 and J is TRBJ2-1, with 9 bases that match TRBD1. Germline loops: CDR1 ENHRY, CDR2 SYGVKD. This CDR3 is 15 amino acids long. After removal of 5 bases from V and 8 bases from J, the junction contained 10 bases not matched to a gene. The CDR3: CAISPPGQGTDEQFF. CDR3 coding DNA: TGTGCCATCAGTCCGCCAGGACAGGGGACCGATGAGCAGTTCTTC.

CDR3 residues: CASRRTPLKAKAGYTF. The CDR3 DNA follows: TGTGCCAGCAGAAGGACCCCCCTAAAGGCAAAGGCTGGCTACACCTTC. The chain carries TRBV28 and TRBJ1-2; no firm D call. V lost 6 bases to trimming and J lost 7 bases, with 24 bases between them. The CDR3 is 16 amino acids. Germline values: CDR1 MDHEN, CDR2 SYDVKM.

The chain has TRBV18 and TRBJ2-1, with D hard to call. Trimming removed 3 bases at V and 0 bases at J, with 6 bases between. Germline CDR1 is KGHSH and CDR2 is LQKENI. The CDR3 length is 14 residues. The CDR3 is CASSPSSSYNEQFF. The CDR3 bases are TGTGCCAGCTCACCTAGCAGCTCCTACAATGAGCAGTTCTTC.

The table lists this clone with a few counts. The chain has TRBV29-1 and TRBJ1-1, with TRBD1 identical over 8 bases. This CDR3 region has 12 residues. The ends lost 4 bases at V and 6 bases at J; junction bases unmatched: 4. The germline V gene has CDR1 SQVTM and CDR2 ANQGSEA. This chain's CDR3 is CSVADRGAEAFF. The CDR3 DNA sequence: TGCAGCGTTGCAGACAGGGGAGCTGAAGCTTTCTTT. Variable domain in full (rest from reference TRBV29-1 and TRBJ1-1): SAVISQKPSRDICQRGTSLTIQCQVDSQVTMMFWYRQQPGQSLTLIATANQGSEATYESGFVIDKFPISRPNLTFSTLTVSNMSPEDSSIYLCSVADRGAEAFFGQGTRLTVV.

The genes are TRBV19 and TRBJ1-3; maybe TRBD1 (6 bases). The CDR3 covers 13 residues. V lost 10 bases, J lost 2 bases, and 12 bases lay in between. Germline lookup yields CDR1 LNHDA and CDR2 SQIVND (reference sequence). CDR3: CATRKGAGNTIYF. CDR3 sequence (DNA): TGTGCCACCCGGAAGGGGGCTGGAAACACCATATATTTT.

This chain links TRBV7-9 with TRBJ1-6, with D unresolved. Trimming shortened V by 2 bases and J by 5 bases, and 4 bases separated the two germline ends. There are 13 residues in the CDR3. Looked up from germline, CDR1 is SEHNR and CDR2 is FQNEAQ (reference sequence). The CDR3 reads CASSLRDNSPLHF. DNA for the CDR3: TGTGCCAGCAGCTTAAGGGATAATTCACCCCTCCACTTT. Based on the CDR3 plus reference TRBV7-9 and TRBJ1-6, the full variable domain is DTGVSQNPRHKITKRGQNVTFRCDPISEHNRLYWYRQTLGQGPEFLTYFQNEAQLEKSRLLSDRFSAERPKGSFSTLEIQRTEQGDSAMYLCASSLRDNSPLHFGNGTRLTVT.